This T cell receptor (beta chain) was recovered during a study of blood T cells in healthy people across ages. Germline loops: CDR1 MDHEN, CDR2 SYDVKM. With 10 bases removed from V and 10 bases from J, the gap between germline ends came to 16 bases. This CDR3 comprises 11 residues. A second PCR of roughly 6 to 12 cycles used a sample-barcoded 5' primer and a J-beta primer mix. TCRdb independently ran MiXCR on the 5' RACE reads; one entry per CDR3 protein. The repertoire holds approximately 900,000 distinct CDR3 sequences, with approximately 32% as singletons. This sample was shared with a second study, whose subject was T cells of mothers and their children.

This TCR derives from a woman in her 40s in good health. Sequencing was performed on blood. V usage is TRBV28 and J usage is TRBJ1-1, with D maybe TRBD1 (6 bases). CDR3 sequence reads: CATGGNIGAFF. The CDR3, as DNA: TGTGCCACCGGGGGCAACATAGGAGCTTTCTTT.